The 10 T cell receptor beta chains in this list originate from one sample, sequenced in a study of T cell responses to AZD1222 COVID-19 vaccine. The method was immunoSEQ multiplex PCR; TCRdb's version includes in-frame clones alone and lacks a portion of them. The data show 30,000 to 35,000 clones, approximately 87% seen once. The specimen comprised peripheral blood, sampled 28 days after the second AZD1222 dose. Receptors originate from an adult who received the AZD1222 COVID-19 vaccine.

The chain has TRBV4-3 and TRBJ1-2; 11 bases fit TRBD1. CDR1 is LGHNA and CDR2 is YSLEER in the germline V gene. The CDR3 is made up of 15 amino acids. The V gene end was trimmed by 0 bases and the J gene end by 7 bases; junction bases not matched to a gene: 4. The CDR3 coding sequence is TGCGCCAGCAGCCAAGATCGGGACAGGGGGTCTGGCTACACCTTC. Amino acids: CASSQDRDRGSGYTF.

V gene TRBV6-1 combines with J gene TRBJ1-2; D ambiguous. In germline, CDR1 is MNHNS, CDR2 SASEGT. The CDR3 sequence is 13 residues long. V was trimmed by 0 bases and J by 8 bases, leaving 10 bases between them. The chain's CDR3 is CASSEAVQNGYTF. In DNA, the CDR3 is TGTGCCAGCAGTGAAGCGGTACAGAACGGCTACACCTTC.

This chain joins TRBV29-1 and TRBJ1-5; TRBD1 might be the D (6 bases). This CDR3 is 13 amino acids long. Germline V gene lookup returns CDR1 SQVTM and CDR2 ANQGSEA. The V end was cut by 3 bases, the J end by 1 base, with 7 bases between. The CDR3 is CSVDGQSNQPQHF. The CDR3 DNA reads TGCAGCGTTGATGGACAGAGCAATCAGCCCCAGCATTTT.

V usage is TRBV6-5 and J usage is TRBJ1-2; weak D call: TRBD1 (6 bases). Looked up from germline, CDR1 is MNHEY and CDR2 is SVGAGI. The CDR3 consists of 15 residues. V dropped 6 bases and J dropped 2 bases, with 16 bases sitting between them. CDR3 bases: TGTGCCAGCAGGTCGATAGGGGGACCGAACTATGGCTACACCTTC. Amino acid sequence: CASRSIGGPNYGYTF.

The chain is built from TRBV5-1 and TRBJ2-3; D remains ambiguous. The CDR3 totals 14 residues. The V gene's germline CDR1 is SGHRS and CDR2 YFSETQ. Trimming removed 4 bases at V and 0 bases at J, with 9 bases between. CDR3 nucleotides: TGCGCCAGCAGCGCGCGATTAAGCACAGATACGCAGTATTTT. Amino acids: CASSARLSTDTQYF.

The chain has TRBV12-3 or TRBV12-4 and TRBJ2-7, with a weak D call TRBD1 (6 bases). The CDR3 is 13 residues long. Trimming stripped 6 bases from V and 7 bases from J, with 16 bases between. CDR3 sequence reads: CASSQFQGWEQYF. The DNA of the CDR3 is TGTGCCAGCAGCCAATTTCAGGGGTGGGAGCAGTACTTC.

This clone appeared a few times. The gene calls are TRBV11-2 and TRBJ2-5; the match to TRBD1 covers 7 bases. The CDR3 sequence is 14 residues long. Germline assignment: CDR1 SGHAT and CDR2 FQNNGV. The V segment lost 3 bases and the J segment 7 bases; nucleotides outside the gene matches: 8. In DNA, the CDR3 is TGTGCCAGCAGCTTTACTCGGACAGGAGGGACCCAGTACTTC. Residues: CASSFTRTGGTQYF. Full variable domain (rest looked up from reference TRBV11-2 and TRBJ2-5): EAGVAQSPRYKIIEKRQSVAFWCNPISGHATLYWYQQILGQGPKLLIQFQNNGVVDDSQLPKDRFSAERLKGVDSTLKIQPAKLEDSAVYLCASSFTRTGGTQYFGPGTRLLVL.

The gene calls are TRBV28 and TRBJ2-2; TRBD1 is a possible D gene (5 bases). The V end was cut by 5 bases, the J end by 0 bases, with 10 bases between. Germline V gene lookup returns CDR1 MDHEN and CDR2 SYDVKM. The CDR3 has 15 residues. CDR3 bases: TGTGCCAGCAGTCTAGGACACGCGAACACCGGGGAGCTGTTTTTT. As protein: CASSLGHANTGELFF.

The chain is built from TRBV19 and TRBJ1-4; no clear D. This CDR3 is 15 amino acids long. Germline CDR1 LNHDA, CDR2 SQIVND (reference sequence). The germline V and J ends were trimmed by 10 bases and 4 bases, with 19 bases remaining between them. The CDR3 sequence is CATNPGTALNEKLFF. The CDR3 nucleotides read TGTGCCACCAACCCAGGCACAGCCCTTAATGAAAAACTGTTTTTT.

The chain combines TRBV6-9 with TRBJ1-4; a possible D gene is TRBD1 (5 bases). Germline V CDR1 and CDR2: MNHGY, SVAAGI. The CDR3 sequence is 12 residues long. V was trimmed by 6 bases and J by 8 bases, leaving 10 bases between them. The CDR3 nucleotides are TGTGCCAGCAGACCGGGACGGGAAAAACTGTTTTTT. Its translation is CASRPGREKLFF.